Listed below are T cell receptor beta chains from one sample, sequenced in a study of cytomegalovirus exposure and HLA in healthy donors. Assay used: immunoSEQ multiplex PCR; TCRdb lists only in-frame clones, some missing. The listing contains about 170,000 clones. The specimen sequenced was PBMCs. The receptors stem from a young woman in good health and CMV-seropositive. CDR3s include the opening cysteine and the closing phenylalanine or tryptophan. The D gene is left open where the match is weak.

v_call: TRBV16
d_call: TRBD1
j_call: TRBJ1-1
cdr3_nt: TGTGCCAGCAGCCAAGAGACAGGGGGCCCTGAAGCTTTCTTT
cdr3_aa: CASSQETGGPEAFF

v_call: TRBV30
d_call: -
j_call: TRBJ1-1
cdr3_nt: TGTGCCTGGAGTGGGGACTTTTTGAACACTGAAGCTTTCTTT
cdr3_aa: CAWSGDFLNTEAFF

v_call: TRBV11-2
d_call: -
j_call: TRBJ1-3
cdr3_nt: TGTGCCAGCAGCTCGGACCGTTGGGGGGCTGGAAACACCATATATTTT
cdr3_aa: CASSSDRWGAGNTIYF

v_call: TRBV5-4
d_call: -
j_call: TRBJ1-2
cdr3_nt: TGTGCCAGCAGCCGGAGTGGGGGGACTAACTATGGCTACACCTTC
cdr3_aa: CASSRSGGTNYGYTF

v_call: TRBV15
d_call: -
j_call: TRBJ1-5
cdr3_nt: TGTGCCACCAGCAGACCCCAGGAAAACAATCAGCCCCAGCATTTT
cdr3_aa: CATSRPQENNQPQHF

v_call: TRBV15
d_call: TRBD1
j_call: TRBJ1-5
cdr3_nt: TGTGCCACCAGCAGGAGACCCCAGGGGGGCAATCAGCCCCAGCATTTT
cdr3_aa: CATSRRPQGGNQPQHF

v_call: TRBV2
d_call: -
j_call: TRBJ1-1
cdr3_nt: TGTGCCAGCAGTGAAGACACTATCTTAGTCGACGGTTTCTTT
cdr3_aa: CASSEDTILVDGFF

v_call: TRBV29-1
d_call: -
j_call: TRBJ1-4
cdr3_nt: TGCAGCGTTGAAGATCCGGGGGTCACAACTAATGAAAAACTGTTTTTT
cdr3_aa: CSVEDPGVTTNEKLFF

v_call: TRBV7-3
d_call: TRBD2
j_call: TRBJ2-1
cdr3_nt: TGTGCCAGCAGCTTAATTGCGGCTAGCGGATCCTACAATGAGCAGTTCTTC
cdr3_aa: CASSLIAASGSYNEQFF

v_call: TRBV7-9
d_call: -
j_call: TRBJ1-5
cdr3_nt: TGTGCCAGCAGCCTACTCCAGGGTAAAAATCAGCCCCAGCATTTT
cdr3_aa: CASSLLQGKNQPQHF

v_call: TRBV15
d_call: -
j_call: TRBJ2-5
cdr3_nt: TGTGCCACCAGCCTGCGGATCGGGCAAGAGACCCAGTACTTC
cdr3_aa: CATSLRIGQETQYF

v_call: TRBV6-5
d_call: -
j_call: TRBJ2-7
cdr3_nt: TGTGCCAGCACCCAGGGTTACGAGCAGTACTTC
cdr3_aa: CASTQGYEQYF

v_call: TRBV5-1
d_call: -
j_call: TRBJ1-2
cdr3_nt: TGCGCCAGCAGCCCAGGTGGCAGGGAAAACTATGGCTACACCTTC
cdr3_aa: CASSPGGRENYGYTF

v_call: TRBV12-5
d_call: -
j_call: TRBJ1-2
cdr3_nt: TGTGCTAGTGGGGGATTGCGGGGGGCAATGGACTATGGCTACACCTTC
cdr3_aa: CASGGLRGAMDYGYTF

v_call: TRBV5-1
d_call: TRBD2
j_call: TRBJ2-3
cdr3_nt: TGCGCCAGCAGCCCCTTTTTAGCGGGAGCCTCGGATACGCAGTATTTT
cdr3_aa: CASSPFLAGASDTQYF

v_call: TRBV11-2
d_call: TRBD1
j_call: TRBJ1-2
cdr3_nt: TGTGCCAGCAGCCTGGCCGGGACAGTTGCCTACACCTTC
cdr3_aa: CASSLAGTVAYTF

v_call: TRBV7-2
d_call: TRBD2
j_call: TRBJ2-5
cdr3_nt: TGTGCCAGCAGCTTCCCTGGGCGGGAGGGTATGACCCAGTACTTC
cdr3_aa: CASSFPGREGMTQYF

v_call: TRBV1
d_call: -
j_call: TRBJ2-7
cdr3_nt: TGCACCAGCAGCCAAGTGCCTAGCGGGCACTACGAGCAGTACTTC
cdr3_aa: CTSSQVPSGHYEQYF

v_call: TRBV25-1
d_call: -
j_call: TRBJ1-4
cdr3_nt: TGTGCCAGCAGTTTCGGGGAAAAACTGTTTTTT
cdr3_aa: CASSFGEKLFF

v_call: TRBV11-1
d_call: TRBD1
j_call: TRBJ1-5
cdr3_nt: TGTGCCAGCAGCTTAGGACAGGGGAATCAGCCCCAGCATTTT
cdr3_aa: CASSLGQGNQPQHF

v_call: TRBV18
d_call: -
j_call: TRBJ2-7
cdr3_nt: TGTGCCAGCTCACCATTGATGGACGGGACCTACGAGCAGTACTTC
cdr3_aa: CASSPLMDGTYEQYF

v_call: TRBV6-5
d_call: TRBD1
j_call: TRBJ2-7
cdr3_nt: TGTGCCAGCAGCAAACCGGGACAGATGGCCTACGAGCAGTACTTC
cdr3_aa: CASSKPGQMAYEQYF

v_call: TRBV18
d_call: -
j_call: TRBJ1-1
cdr3_nt: TGTGCCAGCTCACCACCGGAGGGGCTGAACACTGAAGCTTTCTTT
cdr3_aa: CASSPPEGLNTEAFF

v_call: TRBV2
d_call: TRBD1
j_call: TRBJ1-6
cdr3_nt: TGTGCCAGCAGTGAAAGGGACAGGGGGAGTTACAATTCACCCCTCCACTTT
cdr3_aa: CASSERDRGSYNSPLHF

v_call: TRBV5-6
d_call: -
j_call: TRBJ2-7
cdr3_nt: TGTGCCAGCAGCCTAATCTCCTACGAGCAGTACTTC
cdr3_aa: CASSLISYEQYF

v_call: TRBV19
d_call: TRBD1
j_call: TRBJ1-5
cdr3_nt: TGTGCCAGTAGTTATTCAGACAGGGGTTATCAGCCCCAGCATTTT
cdr3_aa: CASSYSDRGYQPQHF

v_call: TRBV23-1
d_call: -
j_call: TRBJ2-1
cdr3_nt: TGCGCCCCAGCACCACGGGGGGCGGATCACAATGAGCAGTTCTTC
cdr3_aa: CAPAPRGADHNEQFF

v_call: TRBV19
d_call: TRBD1
j_call: TRBJ2-2
cdr3_nt: TGTGCCAGTAGGGACAGGGGGACCACCGGGGAGCTGTTTTTT
cdr3_aa: CASRDRGTTGELFF

v_call: TRBV5-4
d_call: -
j_call: TRBJ2-2
cdr3_nt: TGTGCCAGCAGCTTGGATTGGGGGCCCAACACCGGGGAGCTGTTTTTT
cdr3_aa: CASSLDWGPNTGELFF

v_call: TRBV29-1
d_call: TRBD1
j_call: TRBJ2-1
cdr3_nt: TGCAGCGTTGACTACAGGGGGCTATGGAATGAGCAGTTCTTC
cdr3_aa: CSVDYRGLWNEQFF

v_call: TRBV9
d_call: -
j_call: TRBJ1-2
cdr3_nt: TGTGCCAGCAGCCCCAGAGATGGGGGGGGGTTTGATAGCTATGGCTACACCTTC
cdr3_aa: CASSPRDGGGFDSYGYTF

v_call: TRBV7-8
d_call: TRBD2
j_call: TRBJ2-5
cdr3_nt: TGTGCCAGCAGCTTAGGCGGGGGGAAGCGGACCCAGTACTTC
cdr3_aa: CASSLGGGKRTQYF

v_call: TRBV2
d_call: TRBD1
j_call: TRBJ1-1
cdr3_nt: TGTGCCAGCAGTGAAGCGACGGGCGACAGGGGGAACACTGAAGCTTTCTTT
cdr3_aa: CASSEATGDRGNTEAFF

v_call: TRBV19
d_call: -
j_call: TRBJ2-4
cdr3_nt: TGTGCCAGTAGTATCCCAGGACAGTTCATAGCCAAAAACATTCAGTACTTC
cdr3_aa: CASSIPGQFIAKNIQYF

v_call: TRBV30
d_call: -
j_call: TRBJ2-7
cdr3_nt: TGTGCCTGGAGTGTACTCGGAAGGGGATACGAGCAGTACTTC
cdr3_aa: CAWSVLGRGYEQYF

v_call: TRBV2
d_call: TRBD2
j_call: TRBJ2-5
cdr3_nt: TGTGCCATAGCGGGAGCAGGGGACCAAGAGACCCAGTACTTC
cdr3_aa: CAIAGAGDQETQYF

v_call: TRBV13
d_call: -
j_call: TRBJ2-7
cdr3_nt: TGTGCCAGCAGCTCCTCGACAGAAGCCTACGAGCAGTACTTC
cdr3_aa: CASSSSTEAYEQYF

v_call: TRBV4-3
d_call: TRBD1
j_call: TRBJ2-5
cdr3_nt: TGCGCCAGCAGCCAGACGACAGGGTACGGAGAGACCCAGTACTTC
cdr3_aa: CASSQTTGYGETQYF

v_call: TRBV2
d_call: -
j_call: TRBJ2-7
cdr3_nt: TGTGCCAGCAGAAAATTAACAGGGACCTACGAGCAGTACTTC
cdr3_aa: CASRKLTGTYEQYF

v_call: TRBV5-1
d_call: TRBD2
j_call: TRBJ2-5
cdr3_nt: TGCGCCAGCAGCTGGGGGGGTAGCGAAGAGACCCAGTACTTC
cdr3_aa: CASSWGGSEETQYF

v_call: TRBV2
d_call: TRBD1
j_call: TRBJ1-2
cdr3_nt: TGTGCCAGCAGGGGAGACAGGGGGTATGGCTACACCTTC
cdr3_aa: CASRGDRGYGYTF

v_call: TRBV7-9
d_call: TRBD2
j_call: TRBJ2-3
cdr3_nt: TGTGCCACCCAGGCGGGGGGGGCGACAGATACGCAGTATTTT
cdr3_aa: CATQAGGATDTQYF

v_call: TRBV15
d_call: -
j_call: TRBJ1-1
cdr3_nt: TGTGCCACCAGCAGAGATGGCAGGAACACTGAAGCTTTCTTT
cdr3_aa: CATSRDGRNTEAFF

v_call: TRBV11-2
d_call: -
j_call: TRBJ2-5
cdr3_nt: TGTGCCAGCAGCCGCTCTAGGCGGGCGGCCTTCCAGTACTTC
cdr3_aa: CASSRSRRAAFQYF

v_call: TRBV2
d_call: -
j_call: TRBJ1-5
cdr3_nt: TGTGCCAGCAGTGCAGGGCTTAGCAATCAGCCCCAGCATTTT
cdr3_aa: CASSAGLSNQPQHF

v_call: TRBV7-9
d_call: TRBD1
j_call: TRBJ1-6
cdr3_nt: TGTGCCAGCAGCCGATGGGACAGGAATAATTCACCCCTCCACTTT
cdr3_aa: CASSRWDRNNSPLHF

v_call: TRBV25-1
d_call: TRBD1
j_call: TRBJ2-1
cdr3_nt: TGTACCAGCAGTGAAACTACAGGGGGAGAGGACAATGAGCAGTTCTTC
cdr3_aa: CTSSETTGGEDNEQFF

v_call: TRBV27
d_call: -
j_call: TRBJ2-2
cdr3_nt: TGTGCCAGCAGTTTTGGCGGGGTAATAGATGGCGGGGAGCTGTTTTTT
cdr3_aa: CASSFGGVIDGGELFF

v_call: TRBV7-8
d_call: TRBD1
j_call: TRBJ1-2
cdr3_nt: TGTGCCAGCAGCTACCCCAGGGGGGCGACGAACTATGGCTACACCTTC
cdr3_aa: CASSYPRGATNYGYTF

v_call: TRBV27
d_call: TRBD1
j_call: TRBJ1-1
cdr3_nt: TGTGCCAGCGCGCCGGGACAGGGGTACACTGAAGCTTTCTTT
cdr3_aa: CASAPGQGYTEAFF

v_call: TRBV5-5
d_call: TRBD1
j_call: TRBJ2-5
cdr3_nt: TGTGCCAGCAGCACAGGGGACCAAGAGACCCAGTACTTC
cdr3_aa: CASSTGDQETQYF

v_call: TRBV7-2
d_call: TRBD2
j_call: TRBJ2-5
cdr3_nt: TGTGCCAGCAGCTTAGCCCTGGCGGGGGGCCAAGAGACCCAGTACTTC
cdr3_aa: CASSLALAGGQETQYF